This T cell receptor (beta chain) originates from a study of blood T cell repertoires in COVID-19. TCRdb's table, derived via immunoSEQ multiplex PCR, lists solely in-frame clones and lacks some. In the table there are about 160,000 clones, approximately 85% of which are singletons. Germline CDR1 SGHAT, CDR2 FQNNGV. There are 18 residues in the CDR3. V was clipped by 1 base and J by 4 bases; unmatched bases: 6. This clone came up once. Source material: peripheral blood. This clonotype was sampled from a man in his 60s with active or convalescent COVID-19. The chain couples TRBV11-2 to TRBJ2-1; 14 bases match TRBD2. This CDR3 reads CASSLGGLAGARYNEQFF. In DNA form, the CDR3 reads TGTGCCAGCAGCTTAGGGGGACTAGCGGGAGCGCGGTACAATGAGCAGTTCTTC.